This TCR beta chain was profiled in a study of Ad26.COV2.S vaccination and SARS-CoV-2 variants. Treatment reported: around 19 received Ad26.COV2.S at low or high dose, single or two shots; about 5 received placebo; per-sample allocation not given. Repertoires come from day 63 after the first vaccine or placebo injection. The donor's status was that of an adult aged 18-55 years in Boston. The administered vaccine (an Ad26 vector) expressed Wuhan-strain SARS-CoV-2 spike. General study findings and limits: The TCR breadth and depth analyses may have understated or missed part of the total T cell responses. Post-vaccination breadth of spike-specific CD8+ and CD4+ T cell responses was reportedly substantial.

The CDR3 spans 13 residues. Germline loops: CDR1 SGHRS, CDR2 YFSETQ. V was pared by 4 bases and J by 4 bases, with 11 bases between. TCRdb keeps only in-frame clones here, not all; method: immunoSEQ multiplex PCR. The sample yields hundreds of thousands of clones, around nine tenths seen once. Of note for this clone: Its target is unknown.

Sequencing was performed on peripheral blood, taken in a trial of Ad26.COV2.S vaccine versus placebo. The chain recombines TRBV5-1 with TRBJ1-1; maybe TRBD1 (5 bases). The receptor was derived from a person aged 18 to 59 who received the Ad26.COV2.S COVID-19 vaccine or a placebo. CDR3 amino acids: CASSALGGTEAFF. In DNA form, the CDR3 reads TGCGCCAGCAGCGCTCTCGGGGGCACTGAAGCTTTCTTT.